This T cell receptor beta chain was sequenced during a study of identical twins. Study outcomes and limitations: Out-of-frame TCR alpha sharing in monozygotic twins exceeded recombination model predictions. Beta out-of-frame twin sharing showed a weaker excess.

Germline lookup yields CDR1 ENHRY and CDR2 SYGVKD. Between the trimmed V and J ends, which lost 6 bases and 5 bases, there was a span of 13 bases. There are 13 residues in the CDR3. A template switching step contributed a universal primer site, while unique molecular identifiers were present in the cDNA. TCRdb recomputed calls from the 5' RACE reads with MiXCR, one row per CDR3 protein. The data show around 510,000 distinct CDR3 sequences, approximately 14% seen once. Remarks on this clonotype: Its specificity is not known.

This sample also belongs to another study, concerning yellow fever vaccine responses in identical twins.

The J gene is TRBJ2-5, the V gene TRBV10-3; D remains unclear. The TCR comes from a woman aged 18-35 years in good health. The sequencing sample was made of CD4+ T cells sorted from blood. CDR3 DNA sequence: TGTGCCATCAGGTCTCTGGGAACTGAGACCCAGTACTTC. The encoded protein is CAIRSLGTETQYF.